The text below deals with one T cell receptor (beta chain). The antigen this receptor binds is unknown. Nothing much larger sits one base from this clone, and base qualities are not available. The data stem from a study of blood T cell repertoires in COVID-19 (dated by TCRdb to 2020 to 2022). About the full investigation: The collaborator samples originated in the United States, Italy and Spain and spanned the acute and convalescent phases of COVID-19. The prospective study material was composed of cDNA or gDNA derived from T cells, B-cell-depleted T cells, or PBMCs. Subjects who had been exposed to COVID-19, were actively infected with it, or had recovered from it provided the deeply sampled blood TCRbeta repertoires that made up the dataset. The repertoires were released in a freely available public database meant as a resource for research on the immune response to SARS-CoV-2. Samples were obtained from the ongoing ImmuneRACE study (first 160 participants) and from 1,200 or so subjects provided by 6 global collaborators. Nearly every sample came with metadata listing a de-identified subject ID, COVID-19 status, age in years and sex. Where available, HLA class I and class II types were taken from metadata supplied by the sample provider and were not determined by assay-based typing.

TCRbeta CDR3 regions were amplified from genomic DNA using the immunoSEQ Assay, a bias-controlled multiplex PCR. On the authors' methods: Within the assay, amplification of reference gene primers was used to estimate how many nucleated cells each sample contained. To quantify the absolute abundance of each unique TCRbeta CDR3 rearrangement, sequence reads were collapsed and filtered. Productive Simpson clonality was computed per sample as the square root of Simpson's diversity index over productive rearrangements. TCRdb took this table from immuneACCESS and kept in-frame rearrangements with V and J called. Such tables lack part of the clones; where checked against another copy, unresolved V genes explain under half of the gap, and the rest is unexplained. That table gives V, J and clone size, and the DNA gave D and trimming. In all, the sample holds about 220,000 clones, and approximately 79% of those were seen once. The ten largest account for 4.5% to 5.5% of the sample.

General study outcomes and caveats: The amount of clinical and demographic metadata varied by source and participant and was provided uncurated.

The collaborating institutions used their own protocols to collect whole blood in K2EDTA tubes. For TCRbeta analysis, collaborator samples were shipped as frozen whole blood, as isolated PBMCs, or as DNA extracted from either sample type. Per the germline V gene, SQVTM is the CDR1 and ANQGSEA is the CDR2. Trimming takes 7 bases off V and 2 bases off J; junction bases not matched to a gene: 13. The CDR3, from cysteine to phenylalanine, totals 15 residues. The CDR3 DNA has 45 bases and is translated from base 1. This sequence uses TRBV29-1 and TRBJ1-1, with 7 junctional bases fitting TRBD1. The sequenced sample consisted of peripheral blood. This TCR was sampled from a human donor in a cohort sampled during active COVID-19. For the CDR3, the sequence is CSGLGARGKNTEAFF. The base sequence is TGCAGCGGGCTGGGGGCCAGGGGGAAAAACACTGAAGCTTTCTTT.